This T cell receptor (beta chain) stems from a study of molecular identifiers for immune sequencing clone quantification. TCRdb recomputed calls from the PCR reads with MiXCR, one row per CDR3 protein. There are some 88,000 distinct CDR3 sequences in the sample; around 23% occur only once, and around 1% lies in the top ten. General study points: Clones above 20 RNA copies contained over 97% of effector molecules but under 1% of naive ones.

The germline V gene encodes CDR1 SEHNR and CDR2 FQNEAQ (reference sequence). The CDR3 spans 13 residues. Trimming removed 5 bases at V and 2 bases at J, with 8 bases between. In its sample, this clonotype was seen many times. Its antigen is as yet unknown. The sequencing input was naive CD8+ T cells from blood, with Jurkat cell RNA spiked in. Subset in this sample: FACS-sorted CD8+CD4-CCR7+CD45RA+ naive T cells. This receptor was obtained from a human donor in good health. Some libraries in this study had Jurkat cell RNA spiked in. The rearrangement links TRBV7-9 to TRBJ2-3; D unresolved. The CDR3 loop reads CASSPDVTDTQYF. In DNA form, the CDR3 reads TGTGCCAGCAGCCCGGACGTCACAGATACGCAGTATTTT.